The 6 T cell receptor beta chains listed next were all sequenced from one sample in a study of monozygotic twins with inflammatory bowel disease. Reanalyzing the 5' RACE reads, TCRdb keeps one entry per CDR3 protein, without DNA. The data include fewer than 400,000 distinct CDR3 sequences; the top ten clones carry 5.6%. Sequencing input: blood. The source of these receptors is a human donor with ulcerative colitis or Crohn's disease, or a healthy co-twin of an affected twin (not recorded which).

The chain couples TRBV19 to TRBJ1-6; TCRdb's D call of TRBD1 is untestable without DNA. Germline CDR1 reads LNHDA; CDR2 reads SQIVND (reference sequence). CDR3 length: 14 residues. The CDR3 region is CASSLGQGDSPLHF.

The V call is TRBV7-2, the J call TRBJ1-5. CDR3 length: 14 residues. Germline loops: CDR1 SGHTA, CDR2 FQGNSA. The chain's CDR3 is CASSPKGSGQPQHF.

The chain uses TRBV6-5 and TRBJ1-6; TCRdb proposes TRBD1, but this gene call is untestable without DNA. The length of the CDR3 is 15 residues. Germline CDR1 MNHEY, CDR2 SVGAGI. CDR3 loop: CASSYQGWSGSPLHF.

The chain joins TRBV6-2 or TRBV6-3 to TRBJ2-7; no DNA is available, so the TRBD1 call from TCRdb remains unchecked. Germline V gene data show CDR1 as MNHEY and CDR2 as SVGEGT. CDR3 size: 15 residues. The CDR3 spells CASSRRTGLTYEQYF.

The chain carries TRBV15 and TRBJ1-5. The CDR3 runs 13 residues. Germline V lookup: CDR1 LNHNV, CDR2 YYDKDF (reference sequence). The CDR3 is CATSRKGLQPQHF.

The chain couples TRBV7-2 to TRBJ2-3. Germline values: CDR1 SGHTA, CDR2 FQGNSA. CDR3 length: 12 residues. The CDR3 is CASSRSVDTQYF.